This record covers a single T cell receptor (beta chain). The data originate from a study of shared clonotypes between healthy human individuals. Study background: Each donor's CD8 memory used one plate, CD8 naive two, each CD4 subset three.

Assay used: immunoSEQ multiplex PCR; TCRdb lists only in-frame clones, some missing. The table records over a million clones, 98% to 99% of them present only once. The CDR3 runs 14 residues. Germline lookup yields CDR1 MDHEN and CDR2 SYDVKM. Trimming left V 3 bases short and J 4 bases short, with 11 bases between. The sequenced sample was naive CD4+ T cells sorted from blood. The subset was: CD45RA+ positively selected. This receptor was obtained from a man aged 30-40 years in good health. The chain recombines TRBV28 with TRBJ2-3; D not resolved. CDR3 in amino acids: CASSFPQTADTQYF. The CDR3 coding sequence is TGTGCCAGCAGTTTCCCTCAAACCGCAGATACGCAGTATTTT.